The next 21 T cell receptor beta chains were all read from a single sample in a study of blood T cell repertoires in COVID-19. Profiling relied on immunoSEQ multiplex PCR, and the TCRdb table lists in-frame clones only, not all of them. The data contain 62,000 or so clones, roughly 82% of them singletons. The sample consisted of peripheral blood. The source is a human donor in a cohort sampled during active COVID-19.

The chain employs TRBV6-2 or TRBV6-3 and TRBJ2-3, with D tentatively TRBD1 (8 bases). The CDR3 spans 16 residues. Looked up from germline, CDR1 is MNHEY and CDR2 is SVGEGT. V was cut by 2 bases and J by 4 bases, with 16 bases left in between. The DNA for the CDR3 is TGTGCCAGCAGTTACAGCCGGACAGGGAGGGCAGATACGCAGTATTTT. Translation gives CASSYSRTGRADTQYF.

The J gene is TRBJ1-1, the V gene TRBV5-1; 8 bases are shared with TRBD1. The CDR3 has 14 amino acids. In germline, CDR1 is SGHRS, CDR2 YFSETQ. Losses at the gene ends were 4 bases for V and 4 bases for J; bases not matched to a gene: 6. CDR3: CASSAQGVGTEAFF. In DNA, the CDR3 is TGCGCCAGCAGCGCACAGGGGGTGGGCACTGAAGCTTTCTTT. The whole variable domain, remainder taken from reference TRBV5-1 and TRBJ1-1, is KAGVTQTPRYLIKTRGQQVTLSCSPISGHRSVSWYQQTPGQGLQFLFEYFSETQRNKGNFPGRFSGRQFSNSRSEMNVSTLELGDSALYLCASSAQGVGTEAFFGQGTRLTVV.

This rearrangement joins TRBV30 to TRBJ2-1; 9 bases agree with TRBD1. The CDR3 loop spans 14 amino acids. The J segment lost 6 bases and the V segment lost 5 bases, leaving 8 bases of the junction unmatched. Per germline, CDR1 GTSNPN and CDR2 SVGIG (reference sequence). CDR3 sequence (DNA): TGTGCCTGGGATGGACAGGGGCTTGCCAATGAGCAGTTCTTC. The encoded protein is CAWDGQGLANEQFF.

This chain uses TRBV28 with TRBJ2-3; D is possibly TRBD2 (6 bases). Germline CDR1 MDHEN, CDR2 SYDVKM. This CDR3 has 13 residues. Trimming took off 9 bases at V and 2 bases at J, with 12 bases between the two ends. Written as DNA, the CDR3 is TGTGCCAGTAATCGACTAGACACAGATACGCAGTATTTT. It codes for CASNRLDTDTQYF.

The gene calls are TRBV3-1 (or the pseudogene TRBV3-2) and TRBJ1-2; D gene uncertain. CDR1 and CDR2 (germline): LGHDT, YNNKEL (reference sequence). The CDR3 spans 13 residues. V lost 2 bases and J 4 bases, leaving 8 bases between the germline ends. The CDR3 here is CASSQSGGYGYTF. CDR3 in DNA: TGTGCCAGCAGCCAATCGGGTGGCTATGGCTACACCTTC.

The J gene is TRBJ2-2, the V gene TRBV21-1; TRBD2 is the table's D call, not checked against the DNA. TRBV21-1 is flagged as a pseudogene. The CDR3 runs 16 residues. This CDR3 is CASRTSGGIDAGELFF. The CDR3 DNA follows: TGTGCCAGCAGGACTAGCGGGGGGATAGATGCCGGGGAGCTGTTTTTT.

CDR3 sequence (DNA): TGTGCCACCAGTCCTTTGCTAGCGGGCTTTTACAATGAGCAGTTCTTC. Its translation: CATSPLLAGFYNEQFF. V is TRBV15 and J is TRBJ2-1, with 8 bases identical to TRBD2. The CDR3 spans 16 residues. V lost 6 bases to trimming and J lost 4 bases; unmatched junction nucleotides: 11. CDR1 and CDR2 from the germline V gene are LNHNV and YYDKDF (reference sequence). Looking up the rest from reference TRBV15 and TRBJ2-1 gives the full variable domain: DAMVIQNPRYQVTQFGKPVTLSCSQTLNHNVMYWYQQKSSQAPKLLFHYYDKDFNNEADTPDNFQSRRPNTSFCFLDIRSPGLGDTAMYLCATSPLLAGFYNEQFFGPGTRLTVL.

This chain joins TRBV9 and TRBJ1-2; tentative D call: TRBD1 (6 bases). The length of the CDR3 is 15 residues. V was clipped by 1 base and J by 1 base, with 11 bases between them. In germline, CDR1 is SGDLS, CDR2 YYNGEE. The CDR3 here is CASSVSQGNNYGYTF. In DNA, the CDR3 is TGTGCCAGCAGCGTATCACAGGGTAATAACTATGGCTACACCTTC.

The chain has TRBV3-1 (or the pseudogene TRBV3-2) and TRBJ2-3; 10 bases fit TRBD2. Trimming took 4 bases from V and 9 from J; bases not matched to a gene: 4. Looked up from germline, CDR1 is LGHDT and CDR2 is YNNKEL (reference sequence). The CDR3 spans 13 residues. Here the CDR3 DNA reads TGTGCCAGCAGCCTCCTAGCGGGGGAAACGCAGTATTTT. Protein sequence: CASSLLAGETQYF.

This clone showed up just a few times. The CDR3 DNA is TGTGCCAGCAGCCTCGACAGCCCCTCACCCCTCCACTTT. The encoded protein is CASSLDSPSPLHF. The chain is built from TRBV5-4 and TRBJ1-6, with D maybe TRBD1 (5 bases). The CDR3 is made up of 13 amino acids. Germline-derived CDR1 and CDR2 are SGHNT and YYREEE (reference sequence). The germline V and J ends were trimmed by 4 bases and 10 bases, with 12 bases remaining between them.

V is TRBV4-3 and J is TRBJ2-3, with 11 bases fitting TRBD2. The CDR3 is 19 residues long. V trimming: 2 bases; J trimming: 2 bases; junction bases outside the gene matches: 12. Germline V lookup: CDR1 LGHNA, CDR2 YSLEER. In DNA, the CDR3 is TGCGCCAGCAGCCAATCAATCCTACTAGCGGGGGAGAACACAGATACGCAGTATTTT. This gives the protein CASSQSILLAGENTDTQYF.

This clone appeared a few times. The chain's CDR3 is CASSLDWSSYNSPLHF. CDR3 coding DNA: TGCGCCAGCAGCTTGGATTGGAGCTCCTATAATTCACCCCTCCACTTT. The chain recombines TRBV5-1 with TRBJ1-6; D ambiguous. V lost 0 bases, J lost 0 bases, and 7 bases lay in between. This CDR3 is built from 16 residues. CDR1 and CDR2 from the germline V gene are SGHRS and YFSETQ.

The rearrangement joins TRBV7-8 to TRBJ1-5, with D unresolved. Trimming stripped 4 bases from V and 3 bases from J, with 7 bases between. The CDR3 spans 13 residues. The V gene's germline CDR1 is SGHVS and CDR2 FQNEAQ. The CDR3 DNA reads as TGTGCCAGCAGCTCGGGGTACAATCAGCCCCAGCATTTT. Translation gives CASSSGYNQPQHF.

The chain links TRBV6-5 to TRBJ2-6; D is possibly TRBD1 (6 bases). This CDR3 comprises 15 residues. Looked up from germline, CDR1 is MNHEY and CDR2 is SVGAGI. Deletions cut 6 bases from V and 1 base from J, with 10 bases between. CDR3 sequence reads: CASSPTGSGANVLTF. The CDR3 nucleotides are TGTGCCAGCAGCCCAACAGGGTCTGGGGCCAACGTCCTGACTTTC.

The V and J genes are TRBV5-1 and TRBJ2-1, with 10 bases that match TRBD2. V gave up 4 bases and J gave up 6 bases; unmatched junction bases: 10. The CDR3 extends over 16 amino acids. Germline CDR1 and CDR2: SGHRS and YFSETQ. The CDR3 DNA follows: TGCGCCAGCAGCCGACCAAGCGGGGGGGCACCCAATGAGCAGTTCTTC. This gives the protein CASSRPSGGAPNEQFF.

DNA for the CDR3: TGTGCCTGGAGCGGGACAGACCCCTCCGAGCAGTACTTC. As protein: CAWSGTDPSEQYF. The chain has TRBV30 and TRBJ2-7; TRBD1 matches at 7 bases. There are 13 residues in the CDR3. J lost 6 bases, V lost 3 bases, and 8 bases had no gene match. Germline CDR1 and CDR2: GTSNPN and SVGIG (reference sequence).

The sample holds a few counts of this clone. The chain employs TRBV4-2 and TRBJ2-7, with TRBD1 matching 10 bases. Per germline, CDR1 LGHNA and CDR2 YNFKEQ. The CDR3 covers 15 residues. V shed 3 bases, J shed 3 bases, and the junction held 5 bases outside the gene matches. The CDR3 protein is CASSQDRGEVYEQYF. The CDR3 region has the DNA TGTGCCAGCAGCCAGGACAGGGGGGAGGTCTACGAGCAGTACTTC.

The V and J genes are TRBV28 and TRBJ2-2; 10 positions agree with TRBD2. Losses at the gene ends were 6 bases for V and 4 bases for J; bases not matched to a gene: 8. The CDR3 is made up of 16 amino acids. Germline CDR1 reads MDHEN; CDR2 reads SYDVKM. This CDR3 reads CASRKRGGTGTGELFF. The CDR3 bases are TGTGCCAGCAGGAAGCGGGGGGGCACGGGCACCGGGGAGCTGTTTTTT.

This clone has a single count. Given a much more abundant clone one base away, this may be a read error. This sequence joins TRBV25-1 and TRBJ1-3; unclear D gene. The germline gives CDR1 MGHDK, CDR2 SYGVNS. Trimming pared 3 bases from V and 2 bases from J, leaving 8 bases between. The CDR3 spans 14 residues. This CDR3 is CASSEPRTGNTIYF. The DNA of the CDR3 is TGTGCCAGCAGTGAGCCCAGGACTGGAAACACCATATATTTT.

The chain has TRBV27 and TRBJ2-1; no reliable D call. Trimming pared 6 bases from V and 5 bases from J, leaving 8 bases between. Germline V lookup: CDR1 MNHEY, CDR2 SMNVEV (reference sequence). The CDR3 is 12 amino acids. The CDR3 DNA follows: TGTGCCAGCAGAAGAGTCCACAATGAGCAGTTCTTC. Translated: CASRRVHNEQFF.

This chain links TRBV6-5 with TRBJ2-7; D may be TRBD2 (6 bases). The V gene lost 6 bases and the J gene lost 6 bases, with 21 bases spanning the gap. The CDR3 extends over 15 amino acids. Germline-derived CDR1 and CDR2 are MNHEY and SVGAGI. CDR3 coding DNA: TGTGCCAGCAGGGCACGCGGGGTCCTAAGTTCCGAGCAGTACTTC. Residues: CASRARGVLSSEQYF.